This is a list of T cell receptor beta chains from one sample in a study of molecular identifiers for immune sequencing clone quantification. TCRdb redid the calling of the PCR reads with MiXCR, one entry per CDR3 protein. The sample yields over 85,000 distinct CDR3 sequences, around 25% seen once. Sequencing was carried out using naive CD8+ T cells from blood, with Jurkat cell RNA spiked in. All receptors come from a human donor in good health. Some libraries in this study had Jurkat cell RNA spiked in. The CDR3 runs from the conserved cysteine through the conserved F or W. D genes are given only for firm matches. A row's size may be missing; if present it is once, few, many or a size class.

d_gene,abundance,v_gene,j_gene,CDR3nt,CDR3aa
-,-,TRBV27,TRBJ1-5,TGTGCCAGCAGTTTATCCTCGACAGGCTTCTCTCAGCCCCAGCATTTT,CASSLSSTGFSQPQHF
-,few,TRBV14,TRBJ2-3,TGTGCCAGCAGCCAGCGTAGCGCTAGCACAGATACGCAGTATTTT,CASSQRSASTDTQYF
TRBD1,many,TRBV5-6,TRBJ1-1,TGTGCCAGCAGCTTGTGGGGTTTCGGACAGGGGGGCACTGAAGCTTTCTTT,CASSLWGFGQGGTEAFF
-,-,TRBV7-9,TRBJ2-1,TGTGCCAGCAGCCACTCCACAGGGATCAACTACAATGAGCAGTTCTTC,CASSHSTGINYNEQFF
TRBD2,once,TRBV7-9,TRBJ2-5,TGTGCCAGCAGCTCACTACAACTAGCGGGGGGCAACCTACTTCAAGAGACCCAGTACTTC,CASSSLQLAGGNLLQETQYF
-,-,TRBV6-5,TRBJ2-7,TGTGCCAGCAGTTATGGACCCAGCAGGTCCTACGCGCAGTACTTC,CASSYGPSRSYAQYF
TRBD1,-,TRBV4-1,TRBJ2-5,TGCGCCAGCAGCCAAGAGACCAGGGGGTTCCAAGAGACCCAGTACTTC,CASSQETRGFQETQYF
-,-,TRBV2,TRBJ2-7,TGTGCCAGCAGTGAACCACAAGGCTATTCGCCCGAGCAGTACTTC,CASSEPQGYSPEQYF
TRBD1,-,TRBV13,TRBJ1-1,TGTGCCAGCAGCTCCCGGGACAGGGGATCGGACACTGAAGCTTTCTTT,CASSSRDRGSDTEAFF
TRBD1,few,TRBV5-4,TRBJ2-7,TGTGCCAGCAGCCCGTGGACAGGGAACGAGCAGTACTTC,CASSPWTGNEQYF
-,many,TRBV7-6,TRBJ2-3,TGTGCCAGCACCCACCCAGGGTGGCAAGATACGCAGTATTTT,CASTHPGWQDTQYF
TRBD1,-,TRBV7-9,TRBJ2-2,TGTGCCAGCAGCCCAACGACAGGGTCCACCGGGGAGCTGTTTTTT,CASSPTTGSTGELFF
-,many,TRBV7-2,TRBJ2-5,TGTGCCAGCAGCCTCACCGGGAGTCAAGAGACCCAGTACTTC,CASSLTGSQETQYF
-,few,TRBV6-1,TRBJ2-7,TGTGCCAGCAGTGGAGGCCGCAGGGGTTACGAGCAGTACTTC,CASSGGRRGYEQYF
TRBD1,many,TRBV6-2/TRBV6-3,TRBJ2-5,TGTGCCAGCAAACAGGGGATCCGAGAGACCCAGTACTTC,CASKQGIRETQYF
-,many,TRBV30,TRBJ1-3,TGTGCCTGGGACAGCTCTGGAAACACCATATATTTT,CAWDSSGNTIYF
TRBD1,-,TRBV12-3/TRBV12-4,TRBJ1-2,TGTGCCAGCGTTTCAGGGGGTATTGGCTACACCTTC,CASVSGGIGYTF
TRBD2,many,TRBV28,TRBJ2-7,TGTGCCAGCAGTTTGGGACTAGCGGGAGTCTCCGAGCAGTACTTC,CASSLGLAGVSEQYF
-,many,TRBV29-1,TRBJ2-2,TGCAGCGTTGGGGAACTCACCGGGGAGCTGTTTTTT,CSVGELTGELFF
TRBD2,many,TRBV27,TRBJ2-1,TGTGCCAGCAGTTTACTGGGCGTGGGAGGGGCAGATGAGCAGTTCTTC,CASSLLGVGGADEQFF
-,few,TRBV4-2,TRBJ1-6,TGTGCCAGCAGCCAAGATGAGGGCGGGACTCATAATTCACCCCTCCACTTT,CASSQDEGGTHNSPLHF
-,many,TRBV20-1,TRBJ2-3,TGCAGTGTTTTTAGCGGAGACTTCTCTAGCACAGATACGCAGTATTTT,CSVFSGDFSSTDTQYF
TRBD1,-,TRBV25-1,TRBJ1-4,TGTGCCAGCAGATTAGGGGGCCGGGAAAAACTGTTTTTT,CASRLGGREKLFF
-,many,TRBV7-2,TRBJ2-7,TGTGCCAGCAGCTTTCGGGACTCGGGGGAGCAGTACTTC,CASSFRDSGEQYF
-,few,TRBV7-6,TRBJ2-7,TGTGCCAGCAGCTTAAGTGCGGCAGGGGGGGATGAGCAGTACTTC,CASSLSAAGGDEQYF
-,-,TRBV5-1,TRBJ2-5,TGCGCCAGCAGGGGGGGTACAGAGACCCAGTACTTC,CASRGGTETQYF
-,-,TRBV5-6,TRBJ2-2,TGTGCCAGCAGCTTTTGGACTGGGGGGCATGAGGCCGGGAAGCTGTTTTTT,CASSFWTGGHEAGKLFF
-,-,TRBV20-1,TRBJ1-5,TGCAGTGCTAGAGATCCCGCAGCACCGAATCAGCCCCAGCATTTT,CSARDPAAPNQPQHF
-,-,TRBV10-2,TRBJ2-7,TGCGCCAGCATGATGGCCTACGAGCAGTACTTC,CASMMAYEQYF
-,-,TRBV12-3/TRBV12-4,TRBJ2-7,TGTGCCAGCAGCCCTGTTATGACAGGGAGGGCCTACGAGCAGTACTTC,CASSPVMTGRAYEQYF
TRBD1,-,TRBV11-2,TRBJ2-5,TGTGCCAGCAGCCAGTGGACAGGGGACCAAGAGACCCAGTACTTC,CASSQWTGDQETQYF
-,many,TRBV6-5,TRBJ1-1,TGTGCCAGCAGTTCCCAGGGCCAGACTGAAGCTTTCTTT,CASSSQGQTEAFF
-,few,TRBV14,TRBJ2-7,TGTGCCAGCGGCCAAGAAGGGGCTAGTGAGCAGTACTTC,CASGQEGASEQYF
TRBD1,many,TRBV6-5,TRBJ2-5,TGTGCCAGCAGTGCATACAGGGGAAACATAGAGACCCAGTACTTC,CASSAYRGNIETQYF
-,-,TRBV10-3,TRBJ1-5,TGTACCATCAGTGGGACTGCTAGGCCCCAGCATTTT,CTISGTARPQHF
-,-,TRBV29-1,TRBJ2-1,TGCAGCGTTACCGTCGTTGGAGTTGAGCAGTCCTTC,CSVTVVGVEQSF
TRBD1,-,TRBV19,TRBJ1-1,TGTGCCAGTAGTATGTTGACAGGGGGCTACACTGAAGCTTTCTTT,CASSMLTGGYTEAFF
TRBD2,many,TRBV7-2,TRBJ2-7,TGTGCCAGCAGTTTTCTAGCGGGGGGCCCCGTTTACGAGCAGTACTTC,CASSFLAGGPVYEQYF
TRBD1,few,TRBV28,TRBJ1-1,TGTGCCAGCAGTTTCCCCGGACAGGTGAACACTGAAGCTTTCTTT,CASSFPGQVNTEAFF
TRBD1,-,TRBV4-1,TRBJ1-4,TGCGCCAGCAGCTTAGCGGACAGGGTTAATGAAAAACTGTTTTTT,CASSLADRVNEKLFF
-,few,TRBV10-3,TRBJ2-7,TGTGCCATCAGTGATGCCCTACAGGACGAGCAGTACTTC,CAISDALQDEQYF
TRBD2,many,TRBV20-1,TRBJ2-5,TGCAGTGCTAGAGATCCGGGGACTAGCTTGGAGACCCAGTACTTC,CSARDPGTSLETQYF
TRBD2,-,TRBV9,TRBJ2-1,TGTGCCAGCAGCATTAGCGGGAGGGTCTACAATGAGCAGTTCTTC,CASSISGRVYNEQFF
-,few,TRBV13,TRBJ2-1,TGTGCCAGCAGCTTACCCCCCTACAATGAGCAGTTCTTC,CASSLPPYNEQFF
-,many,TRBV5-1,TRBJ2-7,TGCGCCAGCAGCTTGGGGCAGGGGCCCCCCTACGAGCAGTACTTC,CASSLGQGPPYEQYF
TRBD2,many,TRBV30,TRBJ2-7,TGTGCCTGGAGACTAGCGGGAGGTCGTTACGAGCAGTACTTC,CAWRLAGGRYEQYF
-,many,TRBV6-2/TRBV6-3,TRBJ2-7,TGTGCCAGCAGTCGCGGAGGGAGCTCCTACGAGCAGTACTTC,CASSRGGSSYEQYF
TRBD1,-,TRBV12-5,TRBJ2-3,TGTGCTAGTGGTTTGGTACAGTTCGACAGGGGGATTTCCAGCACAGATACGCAGTATTTT,CASGLVQFDRGISSTDTQYF
TRBD1,many,TRBV7-9,TRBJ2-3,TGTGCCAGCAGCTTAGGAACAGGGGGCGAGGGCACAGATACGCAGTATTTT,CASSLGTGGEGTDTQYF